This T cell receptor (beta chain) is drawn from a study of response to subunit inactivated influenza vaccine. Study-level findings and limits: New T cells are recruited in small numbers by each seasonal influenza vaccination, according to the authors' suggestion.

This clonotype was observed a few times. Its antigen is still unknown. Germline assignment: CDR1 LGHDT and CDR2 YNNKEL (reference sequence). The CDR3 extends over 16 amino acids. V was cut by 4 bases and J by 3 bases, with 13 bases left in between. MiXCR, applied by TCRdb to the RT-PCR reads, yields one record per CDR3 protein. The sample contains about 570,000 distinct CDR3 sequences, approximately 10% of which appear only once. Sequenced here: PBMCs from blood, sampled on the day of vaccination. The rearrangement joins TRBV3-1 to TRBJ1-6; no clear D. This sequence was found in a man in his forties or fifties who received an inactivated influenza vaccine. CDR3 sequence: CASSLRSSYYNSPLHF. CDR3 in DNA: TGTGCCAGCAGCCTTAGAAGCAGCTACTATAATTCACCCCTCCACTTT. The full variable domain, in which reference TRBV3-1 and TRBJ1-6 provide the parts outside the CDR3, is DTAVSQTPKYLVTQMGNDKSIKCEQNLGHDTMYWYKQDSKKFLKIMFSYNNKELIINETVPNRFSPKSPDKAHLNLHINSLELGDSAVYFCASSLRSSYYNSPLHFGNGTRLTVT.